These T cell receptor beta chains were read from a single sample in a study of monozygotic twins with cystic fibrosis. TCRdb's copy holds only in-frame clones and misses some; the assay was immunoSEQ multiplex PCR. The data contain 15,000 to 20,000 clones, about 97% of them singletons. The source material was blood. Every receptor here comes from a woman aged 30 to 39 with cystic fibrosis. CDR3s include the opening cysteine and the closing phenylalanine or tryptophan. The D gene is left open where the match is weak.

>TRBJ1-2|TRBV4-1|NA
CASSQDVRAVYGYTF
TGCGCCAGCAGCCAAGATGTTAGGGCAGTCTATGGCTACACCTTC
>TRBJ2-1|TRBV16|NA
CASSQGGYNEQFF
TGTGCCAGCAGCCAAGGGGGGTACAATGAGCAGTTCTTC
>TRBJ2-7|TRBV4-1|NA
CASSPKRSSYEQYF
TGCGCCAGCAGCCCTAAACGAAGCTCCTACGAGCAGTACTTC
>TRBJ2-5|TRBV6-1|TRBD2
CASSEAAGGPETQYF
TGTGCCAGCAGTGAAGCGGCGGGGGGGCCAGAGACCCAGTACTTC
>TRBJ2-7|TRBV19|TRBD1
CASSIVINRGYEQYF
TGTGCCAGTAGTATAGTAATTAACAGGGGTTACGAGCAGTACTTC
>TRBJ2-7|TRBV5-5|TRBD1
CASKIQGAYEQYF
TGTGCCAGCAAGATACAGGGGGCCTACGAGCAGTACTTC
>TRBJ2-7|TRBV2|NA
CASTGLWAHEQYF
TGTGCCAGCACGGGTCTCTGGGCCCACGAGCAGTACTTC
>TRBJ1-1|TRBV7-9|NA
CASAQWAGNTEAFF
TGTGCCAGCGCCCAATGGGCGGGAAACACTGAAGCTTTCTTT
>TRBJ1-4|TRBV14|NA
CASSLQGRGEKLFF
TGTGCCAGCAGCCTACAGGGAAGAGGTGAAAAACTGTTTTTT
>TRBJ1-1|TRBV5-1|NA
CASSLVKNMNTEAFF
TGCGCCAGCAGCTTGGTGAAGAACATGAACACTGAAGCTTTCTTT
>TRBJ2-6|TRBV2|TRBD1
CAMGQGSGANVLTF
TGTGCCATGGGACAGGGCTCTGGGGCCAACGTCCTGACTTTC
>TRBJ1-1|TRBV6-6|NA
CASRTQDSVKTEAFF
TGTGCCAGCAGAACTCAGGACAGCGTGAAAACTGAAGCTTTCTTT
>TRBJ1-5|TRBV28|NA
CASRLTLSSNQPQHF
TGTGCCAGCAGACTTACCTTAAGCTCCAATCAGCCCCAGCATTTT
>TRBJ1-1|TRBV29-1|NA
CSVLVRGSYTEAFF
TGCAGCGTTCTAGTAAGGGGGTCGTACACTGAAGCTTTCTTT
>TRBJ1-2|TRBV7-9|NA
CASSRMAWDGYTF
TGTGCCAGCAGTCGCATGGCATGGGATGGCTACACCTTC
>TRBJ2-5|TRBV7-8|TRBD2
CASTLTSGGRGTQYF
TGTGCCAGCACCTTGACTAGCGGGGGACGGGGGACCCAGTACTTC
>TRBJ2-5|TRBV4-1|NA
CASRPSDYQETQYF
TGCGCCAGCAGACCATCGGACTACCAAGAGACCCAGTACTTC
>TRBJ2-5|TRBV5-6|TRBD2
CASSHLSFGGMHLETQYF
TGTGCCAGCAGCCACCTCTCTTTCGGGGGGATGCACTTGGAGACCCAGTACTTC
>TRBJ1-5|TRBV28|TRBD1
CASSSIGQAGQPQHF
TGTGCCAGCAGTTCCATAGGACAGGCGGGGCAGCCCCAGCATTTT
>TRBJ2-5|TRBV5-4|NA
CASTQGGVSRTQYF
TGTGCCAGCACCCAGGGGGGGGTTTCAAGGACCCAGTACTTC
>TRBJ2-3|TRBV4-1|NA
CASSQDSYTDTQYF
TGCGCCAGCAGCCAAGATTCGTACACAGATACGCAGTATTTT
>TRBJ2-6|TRBV9|TRBD1
CASSPPGQGGANVLTF
TGTGCCAGCAGCCCACCGGGACAGGGAGGGGCCAACGTCCTGACTTTC
>TRBJ2-5|TRBV5-6|NA
CASSWDTGGETQYF
TGTGCCAGCAGCTGGGACACGGGTGGAGAGACCCAGTACTTC
>TRBJ1-1|TRBV13|NA
CASRGGGGTEAFF
TGTGCCAGCAGAGGGGGGGGAGGTACTGAAGCTTTCTTT
>TRBJ2-3|TRBV19|NA
CASSGPWEGDTQYF
TGTGCCAGTAGCGGGCCCTGGGAAGGGGATACGCAGTATTTT
>TRBJ1-5|TRBV2|TRBD1
CASGQGANQPQHF
TGTGCCAGCGGCCAGGGGGCCAATCAGCCCCAGCATTTT
>TRBJ2-7|TRBV4-2|NA
CASSTGGRGRYGEQYF
TGTGCCAGCAGCACGGGGGGCCGGGGGCGGTACGGCGAGCAGTACTTC
>TRBJ2-7|TRBV19|TRBD2
CASSSGSYEQYF
TGTGCCAGTTCTAGCGGATCCTACGAGCAGTACTTC